Listed below are T cell receptor beta chains from one sample, sequenced in a study of cytomegalovirus exposure and HLA in healthy donors. Assay: immunoSEQ multiplex PCR; the TCRdb copy retains only in-frame clones and omits some. The table records 75,000 to 95,000 clones, approximately 84% of them present only once. The sequenced sample was PBMCs. These receptor sequences come from a woman aged 18 to 35 in good health and CMV-seropositive. CDR3s include the opening cysteine and the closing phenylalanine or tryptophan. A D gene is named only where the DNA matches it firmly. Clone size is stated in some rows and not others, as once, few, many or a class when expanded.

j_call: TRBJ2-1; clone_size: NA; v_call: TRBV4-1; d_call: TRBD2; cdr3_aa: CASSQEVPPGGSNEQFF; cdr3_nt: TGCGCCAGCAGCCAAGAAGTGCCGCCGGGCGGGAGTAATGAGCAGTTCTTC
j_call: TRBJ2-5; clone_size: NA; v_call: TRBV29-1; d_call: NA; cdr3_aa: CSVVSRLQETQYF; cdr3_nt: TGCAGCGTCGTTTCGCGGCTGCAAGAGACCCAGTACTTC
j_call: TRBJ1-1; clone_size: NA; v_call: TRBV5-6; d_call: NA; cdr3_aa: CASSLEAGWSTEAFF; cdr3_nt: TGTGCCAGCAGCTTGGAGGCGGGTTGGAGCACTGAAGCTTTCTTT
j_call: TRBJ2-4; clone_size: once; v_call: TRBV30; d_call: NA; cdr3_aa: CAWSVLAKNIQYF; cdr3_nt: TGTGCCTGGAGTGTCCTAGCCAAAAACATTCAGTACTTC
j_call: TRBJ2-7; clone_size: many; v_call: TRBV9; d_call: NA; cdr3_aa: CASSVGGGGAYEQYF; cdr3_nt: TGTGCCAGCAGCGTAGGTGGGGGAGGCGCCTACGAGCAGTACTTC
j_call: TRBJ1-5; clone_size: NA; v_call: TRBV28; d_call: TRBD1; cdr3_aa: CASSQGQVLNQPQHF; cdr3_nt: TGTGCCAGCAGTCAAGGACAGGTCCTCAATCAGCCCCAGCATTTT
j_call: TRBJ2-1; clone_size: once; v_call: TRBV5-1; d_call: TRBD2; cdr3_aa: CASSARGLARTKSYNEQFF; cdr3_nt: TGCGCCAGCAGCGCACGGGGACTAGCGCGAACTAAAAGCTACAATGAGCAGTTCTTC
j_call: TRBJ1-1; clone_size: few; v_call: TRBV18; d_call: NA; cdr3_aa: CASSPQLPRGTGRDTEAFF; cdr3_nt: TGTGCCAGCTCACCCCAGTTACCCAGGGGAACGGGAAGAGACACTGAAGCTTTCTTT
j_call: TRBJ2-7; clone_size: NA; v_call: TRBV15; d_call: TRBD2; cdr3_aa: CATSRDRTSGRAQYF; cdr3_nt: TGTGCCACCAGCAGAGACCGGACTAGCGGGAGGGCTCAGTACTTC
j_call: TRBJ1-5; clone_size: NA; v_call: TRBV6-1; d_call: NA; cdr3_aa: CASREGIIQPQHF; cdr3_nt: TGTGCCAGCAGGGAGGGGATCATCCAGCCCCAGCATTTT
j_call: TRBJ1-5; clone_size: NA; v_call: TRBV6-6; d_call: NA; cdr3_aa: CASTYGSGGNQPQHF; cdr3_nt: TGTGCCAGCACCTACGGGAGTGGGGGCAATCAGCCCCAGCATTTT
j_call: TRBJ2-5; clone_size: few; v_call: TRBV5-6; d_call: TRBD2; cdr3_aa: CASSLGSGVETQYF; cdr3_nt: TGTGCCAGCAGCTTGGGGAGCGGGGTTGAGACCCAGTACTTC
j_call: TRBJ2-7; clone_size: NA; v_call: TRBV28; d_call: NA; cdr3_aa: CASSLRSISPSYEQYF; cdr3_nt: TGTGCCAGCAGTTTACGGTCCATTTCACCTTCCTACGAGCAGTACTTC
j_call: TRBJ2-3; clone_size: few; v_call: TRBV7-9; d_call: NA; cdr3_aa: CASSLIRDSAQYF; cdr3_nt: TGTGCCAGCAGCTTAATCAGGGATTCGGCGCAGTATTTT
j_call: TRBJ1-1; clone_size: few; v_call: TRBV29-1; d_call: NA; cdr3_aa: CSVEDAGGPTEAFF; cdr3_nt: TGCAGCGTTGAAGACGCGGGGGGACCGACTGAAGCTTTCTTT
j_call: TRBJ1-1; clone_size: NA; v_call: TRBV18; d_call: NA; cdr3_aa: CASSPKITGWGGNTEAFF; cdr3_nt: TGTGCCAGCTCACCAAAAATCACAGGGTGGGGGGGGAACACTGAAGCTTTCTTT
j_call: TRBJ2-3; clone_size: NA; v_call: TRBV19; d_call: TRBD2; cdr3_aa: CASSIDIPAGGITDTQYF; cdr3_nt: TGTGCCAGTAGTATAGATATCCCAGCGGGGGGAATCACAGATACGCAGTATTTT
j_call: TRBJ2-6; clone_size: NA; v_call: TRBV2; d_call: NA; cdr3_aa: CASRRTVLSGANVLTF; cdr3_nt: TGTGCCAGTCGTAGGACAGTTCTCTCTGGGGCCAACGTCCTGACTTTC
j_call: TRBJ2-3; clone_size: NA; v_call: TRBV5-1; d_call: TRBD2; cdr3_aa: CASSLNLDPGLAPDTQYF; cdr3_nt: TGCGCCAGCAGCTTAAACCTTGATCCGGGACTAGCACCAGATACGCAGTATTTT
j_call: TRBJ1-1; clone_size: few; v_call: TRBV30; d_call: TRBD1; cdr3_aa: CAWNSPGQPNTEAFF; cdr3_nt: TGTGCCTGGAACTCGCCGGGACAGCCGAACACTGAAGCTTTCTTT
j_call: TRBJ2-5; clone_size: NA; v_call: TRBV10-3; d_call: NA; cdr3_aa: CAISEYEGKQETQYF; cdr3_nt: TGTGCCATCAGTGAGTACGAGGGCAAACAAGAGACCCAGTACTTC
j_call: TRBJ2-6; clone_size: few; v_call: TRBV5-6; d_call: TRBD1; cdr3_aa: CASSFPGTGGAGANVLTF; cdr3_nt: TGTGCCAGCAGCTTCCCCGGGACAGGGGGGGCCGGGGCCAACGTCCTGACTTTC
j_call: TRBJ2-5; clone_size: NA; v_call: TRBV7-2; d_call: NA; cdr3_aa: CASSLIGEETQYF; cdr3_nt: TGTGCCAGCAGCTTAATCGGGGAAGAGACCCAGTACTTC
j_call: TRBJ2-6; clone_size: NA; v_call: TRBV4-1; d_call: TRBD2; cdr3_aa: CASSQDNLAGASGANVLTF; cdr3_nt: TGCGCCAGCAGCCAAGATAACCTAGCGGGGGCCTCTGGGGCCAACGTCCTGACTTTC
j_call: TRBJ2-7; clone_size: NA; v_call: TRBV19; d_call: NA; cdr3_aa: CATEDGTSSYEQYF; cdr3_nt: TGTGCCACGGAGGACGGAACGAGCTCCTACGAGCAGTACTTC
j_call: TRBJ1-5; clone_size: NA; v_call: TRBV2; d_call: NA; cdr3_aa: CASSVGATQHF; cdr3_nt: TGTGCCAGCAGTGTGGGCGCCACCCAGCATTTT
j_call: TRBJ2-1; clone_size: NA; v_call: TRBV5-1; d_call: TRBD2; cdr3_aa: CASSSDGGTSEQFF; cdr3_nt: TGCGCCAGCAGCTCGGACGGCGGGACTAGTGAGCAGTTCTTC
j_call: TRBJ2-1; clone_size: NA; v_call: TRBV7-8; d_call: TRBD2; cdr3_aa: CASSLVPLAGYAGEQFF; cdr3_nt: TGTGCCAGCAGCTTAGTTCCGCTAGCGGGATATGCGGGTGAGCAGTTCTTC
j_call: TRBJ2-5; clone_size: NA; v_call: TRBV4-1; d_call: TRBD1; cdr3_aa: CASSPRQGVQETQYF; cdr3_nt: TGCGCCAGCAGCCCCCGACAGGGGGTCCAAGAGACCCAGTACTTC
j_call: TRBJ2-1; clone_size: NA; v_call: TRBV5-4; d_call: TRBD2; cdr3_aa: CASSLEAGGSYNEQFF; cdr3_nt: TGTGCCAGCAGCTTGGAAGCGGGGGGCTCCTACAATGAGCAGTTCTTC
j_call: TRBJ1-2; clone_size: NA; v_call: TRBV7-2; d_call: TRBD1; cdr3_aa: CASSLVRTGMGGYTF; cdr3_nt: TGTGCCAGCAGCTTAGTGAGGACAGGGATGGGGGGCTACACCTTC
j_call: TRBJ1-5; clone_size: once; v_call: TRBV15; d_call: TRBD1; cdr3_aa: CATSSQGDSNQPQHF; cdr3_nt: TGTGCCACCAGCAGTCAGGGGGACAGCAATCAGCCCCAGCATTTT
j_call: TRBJ2-7; clone_size: NA; v_call: TRBV7-6; d_call: NA; cdr3_aa: CASSLELGENYEQYF; cdr3_nt: TGTGCCAGCAGCTTAGAATTGGGAGAAAACTACGAGCAGTACTTC
j_call: TRBJ2-3; clone_size: NA; v_call: TRBV4-1; d_call: NA; cdr3_aa: CASSQAKQWDTQYF; cdr3_nt: TGCGCCAGCAGCCAAGCGAAACAGTGGGATACGCAGTATTTT
j_call: TRBJ2-7; clone_size: NA; v_call: TRBV2; d_call: TRBD1; cdr3_aa: CASRTGSYEQYF; cdr3_nt: TGTGCCAGCAGGACAGGGTCCTACGAGCAGTACTTC
j_call: TRBJ2-7; clone_size: once; v_call: TRBV30; d_call: TRBD1; cdr3_aa: CAWKLQGKAYEQYF; cdr3_nt: TGTGCCTGGAAGTTACAGGGGAAGGCCTACGAGCAGTACTTC
j_call: TRBJ1-2; clone_size: NA; v_call: TRBV5-4; d_call: NA; cdr3_aa: CASSQSSGIGYGYTF; cdr3_nt: TGTGCCAGCAGTCAATCTTCCGGGATTGGCTATGGCTACACCTTC
j_call: TRBJ2-3; clone_size: NA; v_call: TRBV19; d_call: TRBD2; cdr3_aa: CASSMGSGANTDTQYF; cdr3_nt: TGTGCCAGTAGTATGGGTAGCGGGGCTAACACAGATACGCAGTATTTT
j_call: TRBJ2-1; clone_size: once; v_call: TRBV4-2; d_call: TRBD2; cdr3_aa: CASSPRLAQRIDEQFF; cdr3_nt: TGTGCCAGCAGCCCCCGACTAGCTCAGAGAATCGATGAGCAGTTCTTC
j_call: TRBJ1-1; clone_size: NA; v_call: TRBV5-4; d_call: NA; cdr3_aa: CASSLDGALSEAFF; cdr3_nt: TGTGCCAGCAGCTTGGACGGTGCCCTCTCTGAAGCTTTCTTT
j_call: TRBJ2-4; clone_size: NA; v_call: TRBV7-2; d_call: NA; cdr3_aa: CASSFRGAAKNIQYF; cdr3_nt: TGTGCCAGCAGCTTCAGGGGGGCGGCCAAAAACATTCAGTACTTC
j_call: TRBJ2-7; clone_size: few; v_call: TRBV9; d_call: TRBD1; cdr3_aa: CASSVNPGTGTMYEQYF; cdr3_nt: TGTGCCAGCAGCGTAAATCCAGGGACAGGGACTATGTACGAGCAGTACTTC
j_call: TRBJ1-1; clone_size: NA; v_call: TRBV5-3; d_call: TRBD1; cdr3_aa: CARSLVRGRFFHTEAFF; cdr3_nt: TGTGCCAGAAGCTTGGTCAGGGGGAGGTTTTTCCACACTGAAGCTTTCTTT
j_call: TRBJ2-7; clone_size: NA; v_call: TRBV7-9; d_call: TRBD2; cdr3_aa: CASSKGGSGGAIGQYF; cdr3_nt: TGTGCCAGCAGTAAAGGCGGGAGCGGGGGGGCCATTGGGCAGTACTTC